The 16 T cell receptor beta chains in this list originate from one sample, sequenced in a study of cytomegalovirus exposure and HLA in healthy donors. The assay was immunoSEQ multiplex PCR, and TCRdb's table has in-frame clones only and misses some. The sample lists about 340,000 clones; roughly 89% were seen once. The sample consisted of PBMCs. These receptors were obtained from a woman aged 18-30 years in good health and CMV-seronegative.

The count of this clone is one. The chain carries TRBV9 and TRBJ2-3, with TRBD2 matching over 10 bases. CDR3 size: 18 residues. Germline CDR1 and CDR2: SGDLS and YYNGEE. J lost 3 bases, V lost 0 bases, and 10 bases had no gene match. CDR3 in DNA: TGTGCCAGCAGCGTAGAACCAGGGCTAGCGGGAGTTACAGATACGCAGTATTTT. Protein: CASSVEPGLAGVTDTQYF.

This clone appeared a few times. The V call is TRBV29-1, the J call TRBJ1-1, with 7 bases identical to TRBD1. The V segment lost 6 bases and the J segment 4 bases; nucleotides outside the gene matches: 11. The CDR3 contains 14 residues. CDR1 SQVTM and CDR2 ANQGSEA come from the germline V gene. In DNA, the CDR3 is TGCAGCGTCGAAAGAAACAGGGGTTCCACTGAAGCTTTCTTT. This gives the protein CSVERNRGSTEAFF.

The CDR3 region is CASSERYTTPYTF. In DNA, the CDR3 is TGTGCCAGCAGTGAACGCTATACTACCCCGTACACCTTC. This chain uses TRBV6-1 with TRBJ1-2; D is unresolved. Germline V gene lookup returns CDR1 MNHNS and CDR2 SASEGT. This CDR3 region has 13 residues. Trimming took off 2 bases at V and 11 bases at J, with 15 bases between the two ends.

This chain's CDR3 is CASSPIRRENTGELFF. The CDR3 DNA sequence: TGTGCCAGCTCACCAATTCGGCGGGAGAACACCGGGGAGCTGTTTTTT. This chain uses TRBV18 with TRBJ2-2, with a weak D call TRBD2 (6 bases). Germline V gene data show CDR1 as KGHSH and CDR2 as LQKENI. Trimming removed 2 bases at V and 1 base at J, with 11 bases between. The CDR3 spans 16 residues.

The chain couples TRBV27 to TRBJ2-7; a possible D gene is TRBD1 (5 bases). The CDR3 runs 14 residues. Germline assignment: CDR1 MNHEY and CDR2 SMNVEV (reference sequence). V was clipped by 6 bases and J by 0 bases, with 12 bases between them. This CDR3 is CASRDSMSSYEQYF. DNA for the CDR3: TGTGCCAGCAGAGACAGTATGAGCTCCTACGAGCAGTACTTC.

CDR3 sequence: CASSSGQGAGQPQHF. In nucleotides, the CDR3 is TGTGCCAGCAGTTCGGGACAGGGGGCGGGTCAGCCCCAGCATTTT. The gene calls are TRBV6-6 and TRBJ1-5; 12 bases map to TRBD1. Germline lookup yields CDR1 MNHNY and CDR2 SVGAGI (reference sequence). The CDR3 runs to 15 residues. V gave up 4 bases and J gave up 6 bases; unmatched junction bases: 4.

The chain combines TRBV6-5 with TRBJ2-7, with D possibly TRBD2 on 5 matching bases. The CDR3 sequence is 15 residues long. V lost 4 bases and J lost 3, with 16 bases in between. The V gene's germline CDR1 is MNHEY and CDR2 SVGAGI. CDR3 protein: CASSLAHEGFYEQYF. CDR3 nucleotide sequence: TGTGCCAGCAGTTTAGCCCACGAGGGATTCTACGAGCAGTACTTC.

The DNA for the CDR3 is TGTGCCAGCTCACCCCCCCCCGCGGTTACCGGGACCCAGTACTTC. Its translation: CASSPPPAVTGTQYF. The rearrangement uses TRBV18 and TRBJ2-5; no firm D call. CDR1 KGHSH and CDR2 LQKENI come from the germline V gene. The CDR3 consists of 15 residues. Trimming shortened V by 3 bases and J by 7 bases, and 18 bases separated the two germline ends.

This clone has only a few counts. This chain connects TRBV6-5 to TRBJ1-3; no definite D call. V lost 10 bases and J lost 0, with 16 bases in between. The CDR3 loop spans 15 amino acids. Germline loops: CDR1 MNHEY, CDR2 SVGAGI. CDR3 region: CATTELAGSGNTIYF. In DNA form, the CDR3 reads TGTGCCACCACAGAGTTGGCAGGCTCTGGAAACACCATATATTTT.

This clone was seen ten or more times. V is TRBV5-5 and J is TRBJ2-7, with D maybe TRBD1 (5 bases). The germline V gene has CDR1 SGHKS and CDR2 YYEKEE (reference sequence). The ends were cut back, 0 bases at V and 11 bases at J, with 18 bases in the middle. The CDR3 extends over 14 amino acids. In nucleotides, the CDR3 is TGTGCCAGCAGCTTGGTTAGGCAGGGAACTATGGAGTACTTC. Protein: CASSLVRQGTMEYF.

The chain links TRBV28 to TRBJ2-1; TRBD2 matches at 9 bases. The length of the CDR3 is 13 residues. V shed 6 bases and J 10 bases; nucleotides not matched to a gene: 7. The germline V gene encodes CDR1 MDHEN and CDR2 SYDVKM. CDR3 in DNA: TGTGCCAGCAGCTTTAGCGGGAGTTTGGAGCAGTTCTTC. Protein sequence: CASSFSGSLEQFF. Based on the CDR3 plus reference TRBV28 and TRBJ2-1, the full variable domain is DVKVTQSSRYLVKRTGEKVFLECVQDMDHENMFWYRQDPGLGLRLIYFSYDVKMKEKGDIPEGYSVSREKKERFSLILESASTNQTSMYLCASSFSGSLEQFFGPGTRLTVL.

V gene TRBV11-1 combines with J gene TRBJ2-5, with TRBD1 as a possible D gene (5 bases). This CDR3 is 16 amino acids long. The V end was cut by 4 bases, the J end by 1 base, with 16 bases between. CDR1 and CDR2 (germline): SGHAT, FQDESV (reference sequence). The CDR3 sequence: CASSYLAGPPQETQYF. Here the CDR3 DNA reads TGTGCCAGCAGCTACCTGGCAGGGCCTCCCCAAGAGACCCAGTACTTC.

The V gene is TRBV6-5, the J gene TRBJ2-7; TRBD1 aligns across 7 bases. Germline CDR1 and CDR2: MNHEY and SVGAGI. CDR3 length: 12 amino acids. With V trimmed by 9 bases and J by 3 bases, 5 bases remained unmatched. CDR3 nucleotides: TGTGCCAGTAGCAGACAGGGCTACGAGCAGTACTTC. This sequence encodes CASSRQGYEQYF.

The chain couples TRBV29-1 to TRBJ2-3, with D perhaps matching TRBD1 (6 bases). Germline CDR1 SQVTM, CDR2 ANQGSEA. The CDR3 loop spans 14 amino acids. Trimming removed 6 bases at V and 1 base at J, with 14 bases between. The CDR3 region has the DNA TGCAGCGTCCTCAGGGGTGTTGGCACAGATACGCAGTATTTT. Its translation: CSVLRGVGTDTQYF.

The rearrangement uses TRBV10-3 and TRBJ2-1, with 12 bases that match TRBD2. V was clipped by 6 bases and J by 7 bases; unmatched bases: 7. CDR3 length: 15 amino acids. In germline, CDR1 is ENHRY, CDR2 SYGVKD. The CDR3 DNA reads TGTGCCATCAGCCCCGGGACTAGCGGGTTGAATGAGCAGTTCTTC. Protein: CAISPGTSGLNEQFF.

This clone was detected once. J is TRBJ1-4 and V is TRBV28, with D possibly being TRBD1 (5 bases). The CDR3 length is 14 residues. Germline CDR1 and CDR2: MDHEN and SYDVKM. Trimming pared 7 bases from V and 3 bases from J, leaving 12 bases between. CDR3 amino acids: CASIRGGSNEKLFF. The CDR3 DNA sequence: TGTGCCAGCATTAGGGGAGGATCTAATGAAAAACTGTTTTTT.